This TCR beta chain was captured by sequencing in a study of blood T cell repertoires in COVID-19 (dated by TCRdb to about 2020). Background on the whole study: Samples from collaborators originated in the United States, Italy and Spain and spanned both the acute and convalescent phases of COVID-19. Subjects who had been exposed to COVID-19, were actively infected with it, or had recovered from it provided the deeply sampled blood TCRbeta repertoires that made up the dataset. The repertoires were released in a freely available public database meant as a resource for research on the immune response to SARS-CoV-2. The sample metadata nearly always contained a de-identified subject ID, COVID-19 status, age in years and sex. The prospective study material was composed of cDNA or gDNA derived from T cells, B-cell-depleted T cells, or PBMCs. Samples were obtained from the ongoing ImmuneRACE study (first 160 participants) and from roughly 1,300 subjects provided by 6 global collaborators. HLA class I and class II types, where available, came from metadata supplied by the sample provider rather than from assay-based typing. Beyond this particular receptor, the publication reports: The amount of clinical and demographic metadata varied by source and participant and was provided uncurated.

The collaborating institutions used their own protocols to collect whole blood in K2EDTA tubes. For TCRbeta analysis, collaborators shipped samples as frozen whole blood, isolated PBMCs, or DNA extracted from either of those sample types. The immunoSEQ Assay, a bias-controlled multiplex PCR, was used to amplify TCRbeta CDR3 regions from genomic DNA. The paper's processing steps were these. Within the assay, amplification of reference gene primers was used to estimate how many nucleated cells each sample contained. To quantify the absolute abundance of each unique TCRbeta CDR3 rearrangement, sequence reads were collapsed and filtered. Productive Simpson clonality was computed per sample as the square root of Simpson's diversity index over productive rearrangements. TCRdb stores this immuneACCESS table with in-frame sequences only. Part of the clones is absent; in the studies checked, under half of the shortfall reflects unresolved V genes, and no reason is known for the rest. The D gene and trimming were derived from the DNA, and the V and J assignments and clone size from that table. The sample table lists under 250,000 clones, roughly 85% of them with a count of one. The ten largest clones capture roughly 3.3% of the sample.

The V and J ends are trimmed by 4 bases and 8 bases, leaving 15 bases between them. From the cysteine up to the phenylalanine, the CDR3 has a length of 15 residues. Kept here is only the CDR3 DNA, which spans 45 bases and is read in frame from base 1. Based on the germline V gene, the CDR1 and CDR2 sequences are LGHNA and YSLEER. Of note for this clone: This receptor's antigen is unknown. One base away there is no much larger clone; base qualities are not given.

The TCR originated in a woman aged 18-30 years with acute or convalescent COVID-19. The chain is made from TRBV4-3 and TRBJ1-6; a tentative D match to TRBD1 spans 6 bases. Input material: peripheral blood. The DNA sequence is as follows: TGCGCCAGCAGCCGAGGACAGTCGGCCGATTCACCCCTCCACTTT. It is translated as CASSRGQSADSPLHF.